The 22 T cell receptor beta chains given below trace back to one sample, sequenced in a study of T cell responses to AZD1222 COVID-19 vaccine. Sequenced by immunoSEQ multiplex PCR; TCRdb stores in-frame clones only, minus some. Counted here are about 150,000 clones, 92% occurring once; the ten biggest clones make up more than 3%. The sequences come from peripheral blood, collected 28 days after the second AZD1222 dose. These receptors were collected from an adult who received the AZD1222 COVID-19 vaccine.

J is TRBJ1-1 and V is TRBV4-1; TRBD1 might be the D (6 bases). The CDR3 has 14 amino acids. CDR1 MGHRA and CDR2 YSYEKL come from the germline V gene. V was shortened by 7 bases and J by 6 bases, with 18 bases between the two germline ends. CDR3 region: CASTLGRGASEAFF. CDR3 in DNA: TGCGCCAGCACCCTCGGGCGGGGGGCCTCTGAAGCTTTCTTT.

CDR3 loop: CASSLRTGSNQPQHF. The CDR3, as DNA: TGTGCCAGCAGTTTACGGACAGGGAGCAATCAGCCCCAGCATTTT. The V gene is TRBV28, the J gene TRBJ1-5, with 8 positions matching TRBD1. Looked up from germline, CDR1 is MDHEN and CDR2 is SYDVKM. V dropped 2 bases and J dropped 1; count of bases not matched to a gene: 1. The CDR3 is 15 amino acids.

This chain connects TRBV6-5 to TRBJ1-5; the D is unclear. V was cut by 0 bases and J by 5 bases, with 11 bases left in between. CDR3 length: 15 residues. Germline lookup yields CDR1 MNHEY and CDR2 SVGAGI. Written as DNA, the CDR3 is TGTGCCAGCAGTTACTCGGTTCCCCGAGATCAGCCCCAGCATTTT. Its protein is CASSYSVPRDQPQHF.

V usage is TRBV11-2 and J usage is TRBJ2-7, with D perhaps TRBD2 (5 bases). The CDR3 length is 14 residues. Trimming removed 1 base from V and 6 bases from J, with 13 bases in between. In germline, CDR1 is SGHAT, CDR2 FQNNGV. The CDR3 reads CASSLVVGVGEQYF. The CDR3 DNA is TGTGCCAGCAGCTTAGTCGTCGGGGTCGGCGAGCAGTACTTC.

This CDR3 reads CASSLGAGQVRSEQYF. CDR3 nucleotides: TGTGCCAGCAGCCTCGGGGCGGGACAGGTCCGCTCCGAGCAGTACTTC. The V and J genes are TRBV4-2 and TRBJ2-7; 8 bases agree with TRBD1. The CDR3 has 16 residues. Germline V gene lookup returns CDR1 LGHNA and CDR2 YNFKEQ. V trimming: 4 bases; J trimming: 6 bases; junction bases outside the gene matches: 14.

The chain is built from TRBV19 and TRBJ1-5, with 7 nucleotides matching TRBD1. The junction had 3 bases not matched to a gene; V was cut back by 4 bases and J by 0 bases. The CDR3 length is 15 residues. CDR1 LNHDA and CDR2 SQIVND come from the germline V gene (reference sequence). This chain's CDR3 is CASSRQGSSNQPQHF. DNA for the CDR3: TGTGCCAGTAGTAGACAGGGATCTAGCAATCAGCCCCAGCATTTT.

The CDR3 here is CASSPWDRGPDTQYF. CDR3 coding DNA: TGTGCCAGCAGCCCTTGGGACAGGGGACCAGATACGCAGTATTTT. The rearrangement joins TRBV9 to TRBJ2-3, with 10 bases matching TRBD1. After removal of 4 bases from V and 4 bases from J, the junction contained 6 bases not matched to a gene. This CDR3 region has 15 residues. Germline-derived CDR1 and CDR2 are SGDLS and YYNGEE. Based on the CDR3 plus reference TRBV9 and TRBJ2-3, the full variable domain is DSGVTQTPKHLITATGQRVTLRCSPRSGDLSVYWYQQSLDQGLQFLIQYYNGEERAKGNILERFSAQQFPDLHSELNLSSLELGDSALYFCASSPWDRGPDTQYFGPGTRLTVL.

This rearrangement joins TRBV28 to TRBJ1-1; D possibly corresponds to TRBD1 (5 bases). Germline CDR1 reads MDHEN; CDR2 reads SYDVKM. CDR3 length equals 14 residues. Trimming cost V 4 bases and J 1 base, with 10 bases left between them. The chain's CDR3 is CASSSLQGNTEAFF. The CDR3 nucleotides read TGTGCCAGCAGTTCACTCCAGGGGAACACTGAAGCTTTCTTT. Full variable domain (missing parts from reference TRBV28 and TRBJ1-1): DVKVTQSSRYLVKRTGEKVFLECVQDMDHENMFWYRQDPGLGLRLIYFSYDVKMKEKGDIPEGYSVSREKKERFSLILESASTNQTSMYLCASSSLQGNTEAFFGQGTRLTVV.

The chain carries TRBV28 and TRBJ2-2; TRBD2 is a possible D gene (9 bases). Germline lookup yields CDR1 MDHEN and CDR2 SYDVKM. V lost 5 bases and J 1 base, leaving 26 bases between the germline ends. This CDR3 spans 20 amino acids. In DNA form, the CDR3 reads TGTGCCAGCAGTCGTGGACAGGGTCTACTAGCGGGCCAGAACACCGGGGAGCTGTTTTTT. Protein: CASSRGQGLLAGQNTGELFF.

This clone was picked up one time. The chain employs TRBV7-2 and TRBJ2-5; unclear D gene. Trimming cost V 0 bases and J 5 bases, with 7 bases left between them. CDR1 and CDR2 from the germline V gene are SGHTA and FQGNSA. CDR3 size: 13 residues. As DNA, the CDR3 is TGTGCCAGCAGCTTAGCTCCCGGGGAGACCCAGTACTTC. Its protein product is CASSLAPGETQYF.

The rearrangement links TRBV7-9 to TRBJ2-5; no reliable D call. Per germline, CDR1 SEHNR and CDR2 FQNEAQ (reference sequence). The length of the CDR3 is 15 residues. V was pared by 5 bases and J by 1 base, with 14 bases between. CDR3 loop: CASSPGPIGQETQYF. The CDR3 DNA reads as TGTGCCAGCAGCCCGGGCCCCATCGGCCAAGAGACCCAGTACTTC.

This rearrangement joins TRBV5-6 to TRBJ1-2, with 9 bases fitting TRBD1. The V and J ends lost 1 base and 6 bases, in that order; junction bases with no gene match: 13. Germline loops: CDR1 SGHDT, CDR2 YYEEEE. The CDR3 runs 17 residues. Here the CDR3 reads CASSLSGTGGNWNGYTF. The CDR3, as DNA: TGTGCCAGCAGCTTGTCTGGCACAGGGGGCAATTGGAATGGCTACACCTTC.

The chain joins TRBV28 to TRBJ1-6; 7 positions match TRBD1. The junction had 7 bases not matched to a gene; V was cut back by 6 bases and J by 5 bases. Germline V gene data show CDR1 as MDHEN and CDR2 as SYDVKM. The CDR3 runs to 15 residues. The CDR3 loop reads CASRHPGQNNSPLHF. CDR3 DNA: TGTGCCAGCAGGCATCCGGGACAGAATAATTCACCCCTCCACTTT.

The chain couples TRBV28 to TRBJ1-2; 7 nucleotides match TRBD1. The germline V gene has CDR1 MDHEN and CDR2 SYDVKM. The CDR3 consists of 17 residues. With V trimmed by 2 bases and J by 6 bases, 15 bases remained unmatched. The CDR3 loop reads CASSLGWGGGSMNGYTF. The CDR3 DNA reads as TGTGCCAGCAGTTTAGGCTGGGGAGGGGGCTCAATGAATGGCTACACCTTC.

CDR3 coding DNA: TGTGCCATCAGTGAGCCCAAAGGACGGGGAAACTATGGCTACACCTTC. The encoded protein is CAISEPKGRGNYGYTF. The chain uses TRBV10-3 and TRBJ1-2; D is ambiguous. The V gene lost 2 bases and the J gene lost 2 bases, with 15 bases spanning the gap. The germline V gene encodes CDR1 ENHRY and CDR2 SYGVKD. This CDR3 is built from 16 residues.

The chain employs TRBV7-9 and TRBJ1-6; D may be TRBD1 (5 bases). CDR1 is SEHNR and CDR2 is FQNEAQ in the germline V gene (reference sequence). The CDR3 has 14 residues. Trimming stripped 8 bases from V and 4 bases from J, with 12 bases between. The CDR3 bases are TGTGCCAGCGGGGGAGTATCTTATAATTCACCCCTCCACTTT. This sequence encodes CASGGVSYNSPLHF.

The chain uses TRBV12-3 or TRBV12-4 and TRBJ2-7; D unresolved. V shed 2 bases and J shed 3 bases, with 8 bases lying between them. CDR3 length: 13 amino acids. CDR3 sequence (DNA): TGTGCCAGCAGTTTAACGGAGCTCTACGAGCAGTACTTC. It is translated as CASSLTELYEQYF.

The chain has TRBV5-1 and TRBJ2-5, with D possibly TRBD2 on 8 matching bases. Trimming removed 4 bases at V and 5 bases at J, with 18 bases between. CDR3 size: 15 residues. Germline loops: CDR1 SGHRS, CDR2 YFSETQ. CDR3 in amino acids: CASSPGGGFGETQYF. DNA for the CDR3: TGCGCCAGCAGCCCGGGAGGGGGCTTCGGGGAGACCCAGTACTTC.

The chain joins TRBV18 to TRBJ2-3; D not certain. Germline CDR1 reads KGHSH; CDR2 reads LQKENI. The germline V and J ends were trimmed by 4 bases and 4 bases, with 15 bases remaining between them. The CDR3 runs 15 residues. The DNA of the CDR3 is TGTGCCAGCTCACTACTTCAGGTGGCCCCAGATACGCAGTATTTT. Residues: CASSLLQVAPDTQYF.

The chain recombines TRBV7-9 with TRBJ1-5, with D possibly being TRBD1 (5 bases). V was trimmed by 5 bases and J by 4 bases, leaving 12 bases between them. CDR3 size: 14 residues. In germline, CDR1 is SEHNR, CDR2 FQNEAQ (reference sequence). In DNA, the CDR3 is TGTGCCAGCAGCCAGGACCAGGGTAATCAGCCCCAGCATTTT. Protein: CASSQDQGNQPQHF.

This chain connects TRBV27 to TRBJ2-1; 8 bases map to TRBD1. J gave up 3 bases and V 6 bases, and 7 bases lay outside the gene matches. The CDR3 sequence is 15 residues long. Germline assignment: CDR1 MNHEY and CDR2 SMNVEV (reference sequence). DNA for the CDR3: TGTGCCAGCAGCCAACAGGGGGGCGTCTACAATGAGCAGTTCTTC. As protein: CASSQQGGVYNEQFF.

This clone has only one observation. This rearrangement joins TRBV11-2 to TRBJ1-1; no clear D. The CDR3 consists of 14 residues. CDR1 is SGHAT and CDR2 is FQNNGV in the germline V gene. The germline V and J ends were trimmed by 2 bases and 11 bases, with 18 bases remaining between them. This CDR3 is CASSLMALVPEAFF. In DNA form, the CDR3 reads TGTGCCAGCAGCTTAATGGCGTTAGTTCCGGAGGCTTTCTTT.